Each of the 16 T cell receptor beta chains below was sequenced from the same sample in a study of T-cell memory formation after mild COVID-19. Each CDR3 protein is one row after TCRdb ran MiXCR on the 5' RACE reads. The profile shows approximately 270,000 distinct CDR3 sequences, around 15% of them singletons. The sequencing input was PBMCs or a T cell subset sorted from them (not recorded which). Receptors originate from a man aged 18-30 years who had mild COVID-19 (a few samples of this study predate the infection). Cell type and time point are not known.

V and J are TRBV15 and TRBJ1-1, with 7 positions matching TRBD1. The length of the CDR3 is 15 residues. Germline lookup yields CDR1 LNHNV and CDR2 YYDKDF (reference sequence). V was pared by 2 bases and J by 1 base, with 4 bases of the junction left unmatched. The CDR3: CATSRPQGRNTEAFF. DNA of the CDR3: TGTGCCACCAGCAGACCACAGGGGAGGAACACTGAAGCTTTCTTT.

This clonotype occurred a few times. The chain has TRBV18 and TRBJ2-3; D might be TRBD1 or TRBD2, each matching 5 bases. The CDR3 is 17 amino acids. Trimming took 3 bases from V and 2 from J, leaving 18 bases between them. Germline V gene sequence: CDR1 KGHSH, CDR2 LQKENI. CDR3 sequence: CASSPIRTRGDTDTQYF. CDR3 DNA sequence: TGTGCCAGCTCACCCATTCGGACCCGAGGGGACACAGATACGCAGTATTTT. Using reference TRBV18 and TRBJ2-3 for the parts outside the CDR3, the full variable domain is NAGVMQNPRHLVRRRGQEARLRCSPMKGHSHVYWYRQLPEEGLKFMVYLQKENIIDESGMPKERFSAEFPKEGPSILRIQQVVRGDSAAYFCASSPIRTRGDTDTQYFGPGTRLTVL.

The gene calls are TRBV5-1 and TRBJ2-5; the D is unclear. The CDR3 is made up of 12 amino acids. Germline assignment: CDR1 SGHRS and CDR2 YFSETQ. Trimming cost V 5 bases and J 5 bases, with 10 bases left between them. The CDR3 here is CASSPNKETQYF. CDR3 in DNA: TGCGCCAGCAGTCCGAATAAGGAGACCCAGTACTTC. Drawing the rest from reference TRBV5-1 and TRBJ2-5, the complete variable domain is KAGVTQTPRYLIKTRGQQVTLSCSPISGHRSVSWYQQTPGQGLQFLFEYFSETQRNKGNFPGRFSGRQFSNSRSEMNVSTLELGDSALYLCASSPNKETQYFGPGTRLLVL.

The genes are TRBV6-2 or TRBV6-3 and TRBJ2-2, with D possibly TRBD2 on 7 matching bases. This CDR3 region has 16 residues. Trimming cost V 5 bases and J 2 bases, with 15 bases left between them. Germline lookup yields CDR1 MNHEY and CDR2 SVGEGT. CDR3 DNA: TGTGCCAGCAGTCACCGGGCGGGGGCCAACACCGGGGAGCTGTTTTTT. Amino acid sequence: CASSHRAGANTGELFF.

V usage is TRBV7-8 and J usage is TRBJ1-2; D is perhaps TRBD1 (5 bases). The CDR3 consists of 17 residues. CDR1 is SGHVS and CDR2 is FQNEAQ in the germline V gene. Trimming shortened V by 2 bases and J by 6 bases, and 22 bases separated the two germline ends. CDR3 sequence: CASSLREEGPRGDGYTF. CDR3 in DNA: TGTGCCAGCAGCTTAAGGGAGGAGGGGCCCCGGGGAGATGGCTACACCTTC.

In its sample, this clonotype was seen a few times. The rearrangement links TRBV19 to TRBJ2-3, with D perhaps being TRBD1 or TRBD2 (5 bases each). The germline CDR1 and CDR2 sequences are LNHDA and SQIVND (reference sequence). V lost 8 bases and J 4 bases, leaving 16 bases between the germline ends. The CDR3 sequence is 14 residues long. DNA for the CDR3: TGTGCCAGTGGGGGTAATGGAGGCCCAGATACGCAGTATTTT. Translation: CASGGNGGPDTQYF.

V is TRBV6-5 and J is TRBJ2-7; possibly TRBD2 for D (7 bases). V lost 2 bases to trimming and J lost 4 bases, with 18 bases between them. Germline V lookup: CDR1 MNHEY, CDR2 SVGAGI. There are 16 residues in the CDR3. CDR3 in DNA: TGTGCCAGCAGTTACACCCGGACAGTGGGAGGGTACGAGCAGTACTTC. Translation: CASSYTRTVGGYEQYF.

This chain links TRBV7-9 with TRBJ2-5; 10 bases agree with TRBD2. This CDR3 has 18 amino acids. The J segment lost 0 bases and the V segment lost 4 bases, leaving 11 bases of the junction unmatched. Germline loops: CDR1 SEHNR, CDR2 FQNEAQ (reference sequence). In nucleotides, the CDR3 is TGTGCCAGCAGCTCTCCAACTAGCGGGGACTTGTACCAAGAGACCCAGTACTTC. This encodes CASSSPTSGDLYQETQYF.

CDR3 DNA sequence: TGTGCCAGCACTGTTCCTCCCGACGGACAAGAGACCCAGTACTTC. Translating it yields CASTVPPDGQETQYF. The chain links TRBV6-4 to TRBJ2-5; unclear D gene. The ends were cut back, 7 bases at V and 2 bases at J, with 17 bases in the middle. Germline-derived CDR1 and CDR2 are MRHNA and SNTAGT. CDR3 length: 15 residues.

For the CDR3, the DNA is TGTGCCAGGGCAGGAGCCGTTAGGGGTTACTATGGCTACACCTTC. It codes for CARAGAVRGYYGYTF. V is TRBV7-9 and J is TRBJ1-2; tentative D call: TRBD1 (5 bases). From germline, CDR1 is SEHNR and CDR2 FQNEAQ (reference sequence). CDR3 size: 15 residues. V shed 9 bases and J shed 3 bases, with 20 bases lying between them.

This clonotype was seen only a few times. The V gene is TRBV12-3 or TRBV12-4, the J gene TRBJ1-1, with a tentative D call TRBD1 (5 bases). V was cut by 8 bases and J by 7 bases, with 17 bases left in between. CDR3 length equals 13 residues. CDR3 coding DNA: TGTGCCAGCTCTAGGGGCTGGGGAGATGAAGCTTTCTTT. Translation: CASSRGWGDEAFF.

This clonotype has just a few counts. This sequence joins TRBV7-2 and TRBJ1-6; 8 positions match TRBD1. The CDR3 spans 16 residues. After removal of 4 bases from V and 9 bases from J, the junction contained 11 bases not matched to a gene. Germline V gives CDR1 SGHTA, CDR2 FQGNSA. CDR3 in amino acids: CASSSNSDRVSSPLHF. CDR3 DNA: TGTGCCAGCAGCTCTAACTCGGACAGGGTGTCTTCACCCCTCCACTTT.

This clonotype occurred a few times. This rearrangement joins TRBV18 to TRBJ1-1; D is perhaps TRBD1 (5 bases). CDR3 size: 14 residues. Germline-derived CDR1 and CDR2 are KGHSH and LQKENI. The V and J ends lost 7 bases and 1 base respectively, with 13 bases between them. CDR3 residues: CASYELQGNTEAFF. Written as DNA, the CDR3 is TGTGCCAGCTACGAACTTCAGGGGAACACTGAAGCTTTCTTT. Full variable domain (rest looked up from reference TRBV18 and TRBJ1-1): NAGVMQNPRHLVRRRGQEARLRCSPMKGHSHVYWYRQLPEEGLKFMVYLQKENIIDESGMPKERFSAEFPKEGPSILRIQQVVRGDSAAYFCASYELQGNTEAFFGQGTRLTVV.

This clonotype was detected a few times. The rearrangement uses TRBV5-1 and TRBJ1-4; D call uncertain. V lost 2 bases and J lost 7, with 9 bases in between. Germline V lookup: CDR1 SGHRS, CDR2 YFSETQ. The CDR3 is 13 residues long. The CDR3 protein is CASSFAGIEKLFF. CDR3 coding DNA: TGCGCCAGCAGCTTCGCCGGGATTGAAAAACTGTTTTTT.

This clonotype was recorded a few times. The V call is TRBV12-3 or TRBV12-4, the J call TRBJ2-5; perhaps TRBD2 as D (5 bases). The V gene lost 5 bases and the J gene lost 3 bases, with 10 bases spanning the gap. The CDR3 is 13 amino acids. CDR3 sequence reads: CASSARAEETQYF. As DNA, the CDR3 is TGTGCCAGCAGTGCGCGGGCAGAAGAGACCCAGTACTTC.

This clonotype has more than one count but fewer than ten. The genes are TRBV5-6 and TRBJ2-6, with unresolved D. CDR1 and CDR2 from the germline V gene are SGHDT and YYEEEE. There are 16 residues in the CDR3. The ends were cut back, 0 bases at V and 1 base at J, with 8 bases in the middle. In DNA, the CDR3 is TGTGCCAGCAGCTTGGGGCCACCTTCTGGGGCCAACGTCCTGACTTTC. Protein sequence: CASSLGPPSGANVLTF.